The source of this T cell receptor (beta chain) is a study of blood T cell repertoires in COVID-19. In the study overall: The United States, Italy and Spain provided the acute and convalescent COVID-19 samples.

Unmatched junction bases numbered 5, after V lost 5 bases and J lost 0 bases. Germline-derived CDR1 and CDR2 are SGHRS and YFSETQ. This CDR3 spans 16 amino acids. Sequencing used immunoSEQ multiplex PCR; TCRdb keeps in-frame clones, though not all of them. Altogether roughly 110,000 clones are present, 70% to 90% being singletons, with the ten largest covering 1.4% to 1.5%. This receptor was obtained from a man between 40 and 49 years old with acute or convalescent COVID-19. The V call is TRBV5-1, the J call TRBJ2-1, with 10 bases identical to TRBD2. Source material: peripheral blood. The CDR3 loop reads CASRRLAGNSYNEQFF. The CDR3 nucleotides are TGCGCCAGCAGAAGACTAGCGGGTAACTCCTACAATGAGCAGTTCTTC.